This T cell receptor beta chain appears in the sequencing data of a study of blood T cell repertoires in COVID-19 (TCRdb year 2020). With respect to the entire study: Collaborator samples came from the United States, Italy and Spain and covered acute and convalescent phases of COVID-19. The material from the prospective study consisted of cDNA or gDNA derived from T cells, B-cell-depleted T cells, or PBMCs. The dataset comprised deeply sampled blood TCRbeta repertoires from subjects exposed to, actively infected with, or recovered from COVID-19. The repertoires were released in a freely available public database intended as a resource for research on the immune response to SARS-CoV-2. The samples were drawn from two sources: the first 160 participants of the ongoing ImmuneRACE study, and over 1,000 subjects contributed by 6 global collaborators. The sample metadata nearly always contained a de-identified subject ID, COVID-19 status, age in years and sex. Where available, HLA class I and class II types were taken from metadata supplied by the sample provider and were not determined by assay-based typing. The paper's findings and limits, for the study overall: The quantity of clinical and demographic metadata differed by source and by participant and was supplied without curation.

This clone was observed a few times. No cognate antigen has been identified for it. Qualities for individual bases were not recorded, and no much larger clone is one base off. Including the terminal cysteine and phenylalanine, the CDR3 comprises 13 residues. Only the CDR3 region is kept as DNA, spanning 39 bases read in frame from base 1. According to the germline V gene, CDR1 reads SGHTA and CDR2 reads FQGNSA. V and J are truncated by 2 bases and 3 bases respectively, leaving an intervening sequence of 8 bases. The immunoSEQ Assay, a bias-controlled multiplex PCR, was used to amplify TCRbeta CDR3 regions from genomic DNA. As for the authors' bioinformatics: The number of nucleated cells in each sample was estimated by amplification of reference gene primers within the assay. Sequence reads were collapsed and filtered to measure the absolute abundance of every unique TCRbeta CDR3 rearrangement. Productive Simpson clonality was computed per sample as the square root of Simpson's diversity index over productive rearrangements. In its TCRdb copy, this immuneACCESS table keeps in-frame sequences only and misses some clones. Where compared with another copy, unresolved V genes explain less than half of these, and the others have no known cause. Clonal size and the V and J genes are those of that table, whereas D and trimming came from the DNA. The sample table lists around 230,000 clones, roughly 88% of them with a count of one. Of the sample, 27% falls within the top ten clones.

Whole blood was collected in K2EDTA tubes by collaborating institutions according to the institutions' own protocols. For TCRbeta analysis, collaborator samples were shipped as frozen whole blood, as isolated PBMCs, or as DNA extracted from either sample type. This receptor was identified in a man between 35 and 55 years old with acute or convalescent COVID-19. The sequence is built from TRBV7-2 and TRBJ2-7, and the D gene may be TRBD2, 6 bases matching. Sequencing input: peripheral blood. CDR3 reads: CASSLRGGYEQYF. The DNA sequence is TGTGCCAGCAGCTTAAGGGGAGGCTACGAGCAGTACTTC.